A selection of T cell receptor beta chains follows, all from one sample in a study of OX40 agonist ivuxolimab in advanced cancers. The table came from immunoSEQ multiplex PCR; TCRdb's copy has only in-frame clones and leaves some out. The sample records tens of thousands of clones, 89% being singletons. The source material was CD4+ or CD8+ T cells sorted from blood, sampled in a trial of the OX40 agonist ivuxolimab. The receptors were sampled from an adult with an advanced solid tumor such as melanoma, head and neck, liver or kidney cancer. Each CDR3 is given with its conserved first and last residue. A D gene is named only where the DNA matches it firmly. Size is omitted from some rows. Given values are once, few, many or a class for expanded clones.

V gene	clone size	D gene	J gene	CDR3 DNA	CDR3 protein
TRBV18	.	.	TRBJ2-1	TGTGCCAGCTCACCTGCGGCGGATGAGCAGTTCTTC	CASSPAADEQFF
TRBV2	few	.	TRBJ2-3	TGTGCCAGCAGTGTTGGAAGTAGCACAGATACGCAGTATTTT	CASSVGSSTDTQYF
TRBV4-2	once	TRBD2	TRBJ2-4	TGTGCCAGCAGCCAAGATACAGCGGGGCTAGCCAAAAACATTCAGTACTTC	CASSQDTAGLAKNIQYF
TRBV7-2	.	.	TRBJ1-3	TGTGCCAGCAGCTTAACAGGAAACACCATATATTTT	CASSLTGNTIYF
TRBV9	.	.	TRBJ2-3	TGTGCCAGCAGCGCGATTTTAAAACCAGGGTGGAGCACAGATACGCAGTATTTT	CASSAILKPGWSTDTQYF
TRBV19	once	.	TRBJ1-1	TGTGCCAGTAGTTCCAGACAGTCTCGAGCTTTCTTT	CASSSRQSRAFF
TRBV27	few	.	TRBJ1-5	TGTGCCAGCAGTCTAAAGATGAATCAGCCCCAGCATTTT	CASSLKMNQPQHF
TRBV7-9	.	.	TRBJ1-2	TGTGCCAGCAGCCTCGGGGCGGGTGGCTACACCTTC	CASSLGAGGYTF
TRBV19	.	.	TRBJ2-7	TGTGCCAGTAGTATGCTAGAGACAGGAGGAAGCTACGAGCAGTACTTC	CASSMLETGGSYEQYF
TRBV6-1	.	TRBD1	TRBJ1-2	TGTGCCAGCAGTGGGACAGGTAACCCTAACTATGGCTACACCTTC	CASSGTGNPNYGYTF
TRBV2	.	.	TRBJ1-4	TGTGCCAGCAGGTTAGGGGACCTAACTAATGAAAAACTGTTTTTT	CASRLGDLTNEKLFF
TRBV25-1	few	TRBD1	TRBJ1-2	TGTGCCAGCAGGGACAGGGTGGAACCTGGGGGCTACACCTTC	CASRDRVEPGGYTF
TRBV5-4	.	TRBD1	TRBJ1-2	TGTGCCAGCAGCCTGGACAGGGGTGATGGCTACACCTTC	CASSLDRGDGYTF
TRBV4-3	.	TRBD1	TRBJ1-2	TGCGCCAGCAGCTCGACAGGGACGATACGTGGCTACACCTTC	CASSSTGTIRGYTF
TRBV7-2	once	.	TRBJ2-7	TGTGCCAGCAGCTTAGGCTTAGCGGACTCCTACGAGCAGTACTTC	CASSLGLADSYEQYF
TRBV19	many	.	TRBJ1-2	TGTGCCAGTCAGTATCGACGAGGAGGGGCGATGAGTGGCTACACCTTC	CASQYRRGGAMSGYTF
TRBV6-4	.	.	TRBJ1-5	TGTGCCAGCCTAGTCGAGGGTTTATTAAGCAATCAGCCCCAGCATTTT	CASLVEGLLSNQPQHF
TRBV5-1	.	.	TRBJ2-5	TGCGCCAGCAGCTTGGGGTCAGTTAAAGAGACCCAGTACTTC	CASSLGSVKETQYF
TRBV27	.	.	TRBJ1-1	TGTGCCAGCAGTCTCGGGGGTGGGGCGAACACTGAAGCTTTCTTT	CASSLGGGANTEAFF
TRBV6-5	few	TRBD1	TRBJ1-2	TGTGCCAGCAGTTACGACAGGGCTGGCTACACCTTC	CASSYDRAGYTF
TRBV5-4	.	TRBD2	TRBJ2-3	TGTGCCAGCAGCCCCAATACGGGGACTAGCCGGACAGATACGCAGTATTTT	CASSPNTGTSRTDTQYF
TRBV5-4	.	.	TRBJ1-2	TGTGCCAGCAGCTTGTTAGGGGTGGATGGCTACACCTTC	CASSLLGVDGYTF
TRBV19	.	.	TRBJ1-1	TGTGCCAGTAGTTCGAACAGCCTCATGAACACTGAAGCTTTCTTT	CASSSNSLMNTEAFF
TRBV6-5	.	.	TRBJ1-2	TGTGCCAGCAGTTTCAGGGCCTCTAACTATGGCTACACCTTC	CASSFRASNYGYTF
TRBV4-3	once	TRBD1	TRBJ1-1	TGCGCCAGCAGCCAAGCCACAGGGGGGACAAACACTGAAGCTTTCTTT	CASSQATGGTNTEAFF
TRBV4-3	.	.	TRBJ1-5	TGCGCCAGCAGCCAAGCACATAGCAATCAGCCCCAGCATTTT	CASSQAHSNQPQHF
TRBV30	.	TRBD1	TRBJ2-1	TGTGCCTGGAATCACAGGGGGACAAACTACAATGAGCAGTTCTTC	CAWNHRGTNYNEQFF
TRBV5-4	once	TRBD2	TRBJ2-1	TGTGCCAGCAGCCCCGGGGGCGGGAGGAGTGGGACTAATGAGCAGTTCTTC	CASSPGGGRSGTNEQFF
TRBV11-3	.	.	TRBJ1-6	TGTGCCAGCAGCTTAGAACAGAATTCACCCCTCCACTTT	CASSLEQNSPLHF
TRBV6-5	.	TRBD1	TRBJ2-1	TGTGCCAGCACCGGGACAGGTGACAATGAGCAGTTCTTC	CASTGTGDNEQFF
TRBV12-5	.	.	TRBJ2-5	TGTGCTAGTGGTTGCTACAGTGAAGAGACCCAGTACTTC	CASGCYSEETQYF
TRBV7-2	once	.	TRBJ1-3	TGTGCCAGCAGCTCCGGTTCTCCTATGCTGGCATCTGGAAACACCATATATTTT	CASSSGSPMLASGNTIYF
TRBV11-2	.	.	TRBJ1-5	TGTGCCAGCAGCTTAGGACGTGGCCTGGGGCATCAGCCCCAGCATTTT	CASSLGRGLGHQPQHF
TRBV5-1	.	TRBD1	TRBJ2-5	TGCGCCAGCAGCCCCGGGACAGAGGGGGAGACCCAGTACTTC	CASSPGTEGETQYF
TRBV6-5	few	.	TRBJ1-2	TGTGCCAGCAGCCAAGGGGTCGGCTACACCTTC	CASSQGVGYTF
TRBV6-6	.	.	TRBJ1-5	TGTGCCAGCAGTGGGGACTACTATAGCAATCAGCCCCAGCATTTT	CASSGDYYSNQPQHF
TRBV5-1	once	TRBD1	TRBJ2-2	TGCGCCAGCAGCCCCGACAGGGGAATCTCCGGGGAGCTGTTTTTT	CASSPDRGISGELFF
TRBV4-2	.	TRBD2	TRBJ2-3	TGTGCCAGCAGCCAAGGACTAGCGGAAAGCCCAGATACGCAGTATTTT	CASSQGLAESPDTQYF
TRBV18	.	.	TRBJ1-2	TGTGCCAGCTCACCACAAACAGAAGATGGCTACACCTTC	CASSPQTEDGYTF
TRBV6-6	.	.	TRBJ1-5	TGTGCCAGCAGCCCTGACAGCAGCTATCAGCCCCAGCATTTT	CASSPDSSYQPQHF
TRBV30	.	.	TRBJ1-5	TGTGCCTGGAGTATAGGGGTGGATCAGCCCCAGCATTTT	CAWSIGVDQPQHF
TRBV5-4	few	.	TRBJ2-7	TGTGCCAGCAGCGCTGTTAGAAGCGAGCAGTACTTC	CASSAVRSEQYF
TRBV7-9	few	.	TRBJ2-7	TGTGCCAGCAGCTTAACATTTTCGTCCTACGAGCAGTACTTC	CASSLTFSSYEQYF
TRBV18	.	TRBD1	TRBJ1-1	TGTGCCAGCTCACCTCAGGGACAGGGCAACACTGAAGCTTTCTTT	CASSPQGQGNTEAFF
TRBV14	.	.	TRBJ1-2	TGTGCCAGCAGCCAAGATGTGGGGTGGGGCTACACCTTC	CASSQDVGWGYTF
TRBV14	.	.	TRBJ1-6	TGTGCCAGCAGCCAAGCCAAGAATTCACCCCTCCACTTT	CASSQAKNSPLHF
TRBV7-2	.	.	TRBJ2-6	TGTGCCAGCAGCTTAGATAACTCTGGGGCCAACGTCCTGACTTTC	CASSLDNSGANVLTF
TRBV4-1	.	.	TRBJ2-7	TGCGCCAGCAGCCAAGTCCGATCGGGCGGACGATCCTACGAGCAGTACTTC	CASSQVRSGGRSYEQYF
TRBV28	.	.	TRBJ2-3	TGTGCCGGACGGCCAGCTTCTAGCACAGATACGCAGTATTTT	CAGRPASSTDTQYF
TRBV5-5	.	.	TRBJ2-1	TGTGCCAGCAGCTTGACGGCCAGCTCCTACAATGAGCAGTTCTTC	CASSLTASSYNEQFF
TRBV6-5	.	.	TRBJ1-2	TGTGCCAGCGGGCGGGCGGGTGTCATCGGGGGTGGCTACACCTTC	CASGRAGVIGGGYTF